This T cell receptor (beta chain) was observed in a study of blood T cell repertoires in COVID-19. Original analysis: Researchers report that nucleated cell counts were estimated from reference gene primer amplification. The assay was immunoSEQ multiplex PCR, and TCRdb's table has in-frame clones only and misses some. V and J calls and clone size follow that table, whereas D and trimming were derived from the DNA. In the table there are more than 250,000 clones, 70% to 90% of which are singletons. V lost 3 bases to trimming and J lost 5 bases, with 10 bases between them. CDR3 length equals 13 residues. Germline loops: CDR1 LGHDT, CDR2 YNNKEL (reference sequence).

The sample was PBMCs or T cells enriched from blood (not recorded which). The source is a woman between 25 and 40 years old who had recovered from COVID-19. The chain couples TRBV3-1 (or the pseudogene TRBV3-2) to TRBJ1-1, with a weak D call TRBD1 (5 bases). The DNA for the CDR3 is TGTGCCAGCAGCCACCAGGGAAGAACTGAAGCTTTCTTT. It translates to CASSHQGRTEAFF.